A selection of T cell receptor beta chains follows, all from one sample in a study of OX40 agonist ivuxolimab in advanced cancers. Here immunoSEQ multiplex PCR was the method, and the copy in TCRdb shows in-frame clones only, minus some. The sample includes roughly 30,000 clones, roughly 84% of them seen just once. The sample consisted of CD4+ or CD8+ T cells sorted from blood, taken in a trial of the OX40 agonist ivuxolimab. These TCRs come from an adult with an advanced solid tumor such as melanoma, head and neck, liver or kidney cancer. The CDR3 runs from the conserved cysteine through the conserved F or W. The order of the fields is V gene, D gene, CDR3 protein. A D gene is named only where the DNA matches it firmly.

V: TRBV9; D: NA; CDR3: CASSVVQREQFF
V: TRBV27; D: TRBD1; CDR3: CASSSTGNAQPQHF
V: TRBV11-3; D: TRBD1; CDR3: CASSPRDRRDTEAFF
V: TRBV5-8; D: NA; CDR3: CASSLGAFRTQYF
V: TRBV30; D: NA; CDR3: CAWSPPTATNEKLFF
V: TRBV27; D: NA; CDR3: CASSFGVGELFF
V: TRBV14; D: TRBD1; CDR3: CASSLYRGRRETQYF
V: TRBV10-2; D: TRBD1; CDR3: CASRLGTGIHGYTF
V: TRBV12-5; D: TRBD1; CDR3: CASGPGQGGSNQPQHF
V: TRBV6-1; D: NA; CDR3: CASSERQFSYEQYF
V: TRBV7-3; D: NA; CDR3: CASSLGSSGANVLTF
V: TRBV19; D: TRBD1; CDR3: CASSPPDRGENSPLHF
V: TRBV4-3; D: NA; CDR3: CASSQVVGAYEQYF
V: TRBV27; D: TRBD1; CDR3: CASSLSGGWSYSNQPQHF
V: TRBV30; D: NA; CDR3: CAWSPGTRGAYEQYF
V: TRBV6-5; D: NA; CDR3: CASSPGGGVEQYF
V: TRBV30; D: NA; CDR3: CAWSVTGRSTYEQYF
V: TRBV2; D: TRBD2; CDR3: CASSDRPLAGTNEQFF